What follows are 31 T cell receptor beta chains derived from one specimen sequenced in a study of T cell responses to AZD1222 COVID-19 vaccine. Clones were sequenced by immunoSEQ multiplex PCR, and TCRdb holds only the in-frame ones, with some missing. The table shows 110,000 to 150,000 clones, with around 90% occurring only once. Sequencing used peripheral blood, obtained 28 days after the second AZD1222 dose. Receptor source: an adult who received the AZD1222 COVID-19 vaccine.

The chain is built from TRBV4-1 and TRBJ2-3, with a possible D match to TRBD2 (5 bases). Trimming pared 4 bases from V and 0 bases from J, leaving 14 bases between. CDR1 MGHRA and CDR2 YSYEKL come from the germline V gene. There are 16 residues in the CDR3. The CDR3 sequence: CASSPLASGSTDTQYF. The CDR3 DNA reads TGCGCCAGCAGCCCCTTAGCGTCGGGAAGCACAGATACGCAGTATTTT.

This clone was observed a single time. The genes are TRBV3-1 (or the pseudogene TRBV3-2) and TRBJ1-6, with TRBD1 matching over 10 bases. Germline V lookup: CDR1 LGHDT, CDR2 YNNKEL (reference sequence). Trimming cost V 1 base and J 8 bases; bases outside gene matches: 5. The CDR3 sequence is 16 residues long. The CDR3 region is CASSQVVGTGDSPLHF. CDR3 bases: TGTGCCAGCAGCCAAGTGGTAGGGACAGGGGATTCACCCCTCCACTTT.

V gene TRBV3-1 (or the pseudogene TRBV3-2) combines with J gene TRBJ1-1, with a possible D match to TRBD1 (6 bases). Germline V lookup: CDR1 LGHDT, CDR2 YNNKEL (reference sequence). The CDR3 has 12 residues. V lost 9 bases and J lost 11, with 19 bases in between. The CDR3 is CASGRRGRSAFF. The CDR3 region has the DNA TGTGCCAGTGGAAGGAGGGGGAGGTCGGCTTTCTTT.

This sequence joins TRBV3-1 (or the pseudogene TRBV3-2) and TRBJ1-1; tentative D call: TRBD1 (5 bases). Deletions cut 2 bases from V and 5 bases from J, with 15 bases between. This CDR3 has 15 amino acids. Germline V gives CDR1 LGHDT, CDR2 YNNKEL (reference sequence). CDR3 in amino acids: CASSQTLWGRTEAFF. CDR3 DNA: TGTGCCAGCAGCCAAACCTTATGGGGGAGGACTGAAGCTTTCTTT.

This clone was observed a single time. The genes are TRBV14 and TRBJ2-2; tentative D call: TRBD1 (7 bases). There are 15 residues in the CDR3. V was pared by 0 bases and J by 6 bases, with 11 bases between. CDR1 and CDR2 (germline): SGHDN, FVKESK. The CDR3 loop reads CASSQDPRGAGELFF. CDR3 nucleotide sequence: TGTGCCAGCAGCCAAGATCCCAGGGGGGCCGGGGAGCTGTTTTTT. Variable domain in full (rest from reference TRBV14 and TRBJ2-2): EAGVTQFPSHSVIEKGQTVTLRCDPISGHDNLYWYRRVMGKEIKFLLHFVKESKQDESGMPNNRFLAERTGGTYSTLKVQPAELEDSGVYFCASSQDPRGAGELFFGEGSRLTVL.

The V and J genes are TRBV3-1 (or the pseudogene TRBV3-2) and TRBJ1-2, with D unresolved. The CDR3 loop spans 15 amino acids. V lost 4 bases, J lost 2 bases, and 14 bases lay in between. Germline CDR1 LGHDT, CDR2 YNNKEL (reference sequence). The DNA of the CDR3 is TGTGCCAGCAGCCGAAGCTTCTCAAAAAACTATGGCTACACCTTC. Its translation: CASSRSFSKNYGYTF.

This sequence joins TRBV6-1 and TRBJ2-7; D uncertain. The CDR3 runs to 13 residues. V lost 5 bases and J lost 3, with 11 bases in between. The germline gives CDR1 MNHNS, CDR2 SASEGT. The CDR3 region is CASSNTFHYEQYF. Written as DNA, the CDR3 is TGTGCCAGCAGTAATACCTTTCACTACGAGCAGTACTTC.

The J gene is TRBJ1-5, the V gene TRBV4-3; D is unclear. The V end was cut by 0 bases, the J end by 7 bases, with 19 bases between. Per the germline V gene, CDR1 is LGHNA and CDR2 is YSLEER. The CDR3 extends over 17 amino acids. The CDR3 nucleotides read TGCGCCAGCAGCCAAGAGCCCCCCCCCTTAGGGAACCAGCCCCAGCATTTT. Translating gives CASSQEPPPLGNQPQHF.

The rearrangement links TRBV6-5 to TRBJ1-2; no reliable D call. CDR3 length: 15 amino acids. CDR1 is MNHEY, CDR2 SVGAGI, per germline. Between the trimmed V and J ends, which lost 2 bases and 4 bases, there was a span of 14 bases. CDR3 bases: TGTGCCAGCAGTTACACCGGCCTCGAGGCCTATGGCTACACCTTC. Its protein product is CASSYTGLEAYGYTF.

The rearrangement uses TRBV28 and TRBJ2-7; D remains unclear. Trimming shortened V by 10 bases and J by 1 base, and 14 bases separated the two germline ends. The CDR3 runs 13 residues. Germline CDR1 MDHEN, CDR2 SYDVKM. This chain's CDR3 is CATAGGVSYEQYF. The CDR3 DNA sequence: TGTGCCACCGCAGGTGGTGTTTCCTACGAGCAGTACTTC.

The chain uses TRBV6-6 and TRBJ2-7; tentatively, D is TRBD2 (6 bases). Per germline, CDR1 MNHNY and CDR2 SVGAGI (reference sequence). Trimming shortened V by 5 bases and J by 2 bases, and 13 bases separated the two germline ends. CDR3 length equals 14 residues. The CDR3 DNA sequence: TGTGCCAGCAGTCCTGGACTATATACCTACGAGCAGTACTTC. Translation gives CASSPGLYTYEQYF.

This chain connects TRBV5-4 to TRBJ1-2; TRBD1 agrees at 8 bases. Germline V gene data show CDR1 as SGHNT and CDR2 as YYREEE (reference sequence). The ends lost 2 bases at V and 10 bases at J; junction bases unmatched: 4. The CDR3 covers 12 residues. The CDR3 DNA reads as TGTGCCAGCAGCTTCCCGGGACAGGTCTACACCTTC. Translating gives CASSFPGQVYTF.

This clone was found once. V and J are TRBV30 and TRBJ2-2, with 10 nucleotides matching TRBD2. The CDR3 is 15 residues long. Germline CDR1 is GTSNPN and CDR2 is SVGIG (reference sequence). The trim removed 2 bases at V and 3 bases at J, leaving 3 bases unmatched. The CDR3 sequence is CAWSLAGAYTGELFF. For the CDR3, the DNA is TGTGCCTGGAGTCTAGCGGGAGCGTACACCGGGGAGCTGTTTTTT.

The CDR3 protein is CASSPPGGRKGYTF. In nucleotides, the CDR3 is TGTGCCAGCAGTCCCCCAGGGGGGAGGAAGGGCTACACCTTC. The J gene is TRBJ1-2, the V gene TRBV28, with 7 positions matching TRBD1. This CDR3 is built from 14 residues. CDR1 MDHEN and CDR2 SYDVKM come from the germline V gene. The J segment lost 8 bases and the V segment lost 5 bases, leaving 11 bases of the junction unmatched.

This chain uses TRBV5-1 with TRBJ2-6, with D uncertain. Germline V gives CDR1 SGHRS, CDR2 YFSETQ. Trimming shortened V by 1 base and J by 0 bases, and 8 bases separated the two germline ends. The CDR3 covers 16 residues. The CDR3 DNA reads TGCGCCAGCAGCTTGACGGGTATCTCTGGGGCCAACGTCCTGACTTTC. Amino acid sequence: CASSLTGISGANVLTF. The variable domain in full, with the rest retrieved from reference TRBV5-1 and TRBJ2-6, is KAGVTQTPRYLIKTRGQQVTLSCSPISGHRSVSWYQQTPGQGLQFLFEYFSETQRNKGNFPGRFSGRQFSNSRSEMNVSTLELGDSALYLCASSLTGISGANVLTFGAGSRLTVL.

The rearrangement uses TRBV7-3 and TRBJ2-1, with D unclear. V was shortened by 5 bases and J by 7 bases, with 18 bases between the two germline ends. This CDR3 has 15 residues. Germline lookup yields CDR1 SGHTA and CDR2 FQGTGA. The CDR3 sequence: CASSAALGLLNEQFF. The CDR3 DNA reads as TGTGCCAGCAGCGCCGCATTAGGGCTTTTGAATGAGCAGTTCTTC.

This clone was recorded only once. The rearrangement joins TRBV5-1 to TRBJ1-3; the D gene is possibly TRBD1 (5 bases). Trimming pared 4 bases from V and 0 bases from J, leaving 8 bases between. Germline V gives CDR1 SGHRS, CDR2 YFSETQ. The CDR3 is 14 amino acids. As DNA, the CDR3 is TGCGCCAGCAGCATGGGGGGCTCTGGAAACACCATATATTTT. Its protein is CASSMGGSGNTIYF.

The gene calls are TRBV3-1 (or the pseudogene TRBV3-2) and TRBJ1-1; D perhaps matches TRBD1 (5 bases). With 1 base removed from V and 6 bases from J, the gap between germline ends came to 15 bases. The length of the CDR3 is 15 residues. The germline V gene encodes CDR1 LGHDT and CDR2 YNNKEL (reference sequence). The DNA of the CDR3 is TGTGCCAGCAGCCAAGCCTTTGTCGGGGCTGCTGAAGCTTTCTTT. Amino acids: CASSQAFVGAAEAFF.

V usage is TRBV7-8 and J usage is TRBJ2-3; D possibly uses TRBD1 or TRBD2 (5 bases each). The CDR3 spans 14 residues. Trimming shortened V by 5 bases and J by 0 bases, and 9 bases separated the two germline ends. CDR1 and CDR2 (germline): SGHVS, FQNEAQ. This CDR3 is CASSPRDSTDTQYF. The CDR3 nucleotides read TGTGCCAGCAGCCCCCGGGACAGCACAGATACGCAGTATTTT.

The rearrangement links TRBV24-1 to TRBJ2-7; 9 bases match TRBD1. The CDR3 extends over 14 amino acids. V shed 12 bases and J 6 bases; nucleotides not matched to a gene: 14. Germline V gene data show CDR1 as KGHDR and CDR2 as SFDVKD. The CDR3 spells CAVGGDRALGEQYF. CDR3 DNA: TGTGCCGTAGGAGGGGACAGGGCGTTGGGCGAGCAGTACTTC.

Worth noting for this clone: Other DNA sequences from this sample encode an identical CDR3 as well. The chain uses TRBV30 and TRBJ1-5, with 7 bases identical to TRBD1. Losses at the gene ends were 0 bases for V and 5 bases for J; bases not matched to a gene: 1. The CDR3 totals 13 residues. Germline CDR1 GTSNPN, CDR2 SVGIG (reference sequence). This chain's CDR3 is CAWSVQGDQPQHF. The CDR3 DNA sequence: TGTGCCTGGAGTGTCCAGGGGGATCAGCCCCAGCATTTT.

The rearrangement uses TRBV7-2 and TRBJ1-2; D call uncertain. The V end was cut by 2 bases, the J end by 2 bases, with 9 bases between. CDR3 length equals 14 residues. Germline CDR1 reads SGHTA; CDR2 reads FQGNSA. The CDR3 coding sequence is TGTGCCAGCAGCTTAAGGGCAGAGAACTATGGCTACACCTTC. Residues: CASSLRAENYGYTF.

V gene TRBV11-3 combines with J gene TRBJ1-3; no reliable D call. The CDR3 consists of 13 residues. The V end lost 3 bases, the J end lost 4 bases, and 7 bases lay between the germline ends. In germline, CDR1 is SGHNT, CDR2 YENEEA. In nucleotides, the CDR3 is TGTGCCAGCAGCTTGCGTCCCGGAAACACCATATATTTT. Protein: CASSLRPGNTIYF.

The chain combines TRBV28 with TRBJ1-6; 7 bases agree with TRBD1. Trimming cost V 7 bases and J 2 bases; bases outside gene matches: 14. The CDR3 covers 18 residues. Per the germline V gene, CDR1 is MDHEN and CDR2 is SYDVKM. CDR3: CASNPGGQGVTYNSPLHF. The CDR3 DNA follows: TGTGCCAGCAACCCGGGGGGGCAGGGGGTTACCTATAATTCACCCCTCCACTTT.

The chain recombines TRBV30 with TRBJ1-5, with TRBD1 as a possible D gene (5 bases). The CDR3 loop spans 17 amino acids. Trimming took off 0 bases at V and 7 bases at J, with 22 bases between the two ends. From germline, CDR1 is GTSNPN and CDR2 SVGIG (reference sequence). The DNA of the CDR3 is TGTGCCTGGAGTGTGGATTGGGGGGGGATGGGCTCCCAGCCCCAGCATTTT. Amino acid sequence: CAWSVDWGGMGSQPQHF.

The chain couples TRBV5-4 to TRBJ1-3, with D perhaps TRBD1 (6 bases). Germline-derived CDR1 and CDR2 are SGHNT and YYREEE (reference sequence). Between the trimmed V and J ends, which lost 3 bases and 4 bases, there was a span of 14 bases. This CDR3 has 15 amino acids. The CDR3 DNA is TGTGCCAGCAGCTCCGGGGGGGGGCGAGGAAACACCATATATTTT. Translating it yields CASSSGGGRGNTIYF.

This rearrangement joins TRBV20-1 to TRBJ1-1; D is unclear. The CDR3 covers 10 residues. Trimming shortened V by 3 bases and J by 5 bases, and 4 bases separated the two germline ends. Germline V gene lookup returns CDR1 DFQATT and CDR2 SNEGSKA (reference sequence). The CDR3 region has the DNA TGCAGTGCTAGCCCTACTGAAGCTTTCTTT. Its translation is CSASPTEAFF.

The CDR3 region has the DNA TGTGCCAGCAGTTACAAGGGGGAGCTGTTTTTT. Translated, it gives CASSYKGELFF. The chain employs TRBV6-5 and TRBJ2-2; D not certain. The CDR3 is 11 residues long. From germline, CDR1 is MNHEY and CDR2 SVGAGI. V was shortened by 2 bases and J by 8 bases, with 3 bases between the two germline ends.

The chain is built from TRBV6-5 and TRBJ1-6, with unresolved D. The CDR3 runs to 14 residues. Germline loops: CDR1 MNHEY, CDR2 SVGAGI. Between the trimmed V and J ends, which lost 0 bases and 6 bases, there was a span of 6 bases. CDR3 loop: CASSYSGSNSPLHF. The CDR3 coding sequence is TGTGCCAGCAGTTACTCCGGGTCTAATTCACCCCTCCACTTT.

The rearrangement links TRBV29-1 to TRBJ1-2; 7 bases match TRBD1. Germline trimming cut 5 bases from V and 2 bases from J; bases unmatched to any gene: 2. The CDR3 spans 12 residues. Germline V gene sequence: CDR1 SQVTM, CDR2 ANQGSEA. CDR3 nucleotides: TGCAGCGTTCAGGGGGAGAACTATGGCTACACCTTC. Translated, it gives CSVQGENYGYTF.

The chain links TRBV11-1 to TRBJ1-1, with 10 bases identical to TRBD1. CDR1 and CDR2 (germline): SGHAT, FQDESV (reference sequence). The CDR3 has 15 amino acids. Unmatched junction bases numbered 4, after V lost 5 bases and J lost 1 base. The CDR3 nucleotides are TGTGCCAGCAGCCCGACAGGGGGCAGGAACACTGAAGCTTTCTTT. This gives the protein CASSPTGGRNTEAFF. The full variable domain, with the rest looked up from reference TRBV11-1 and TRBJ1-1, is EAEVAQSPRYKITEKSQAVAFWCDPISGHATLYWYRQILGQGPELLVQFQDESVVDDSQLPKDRFSAERLKGVDSTLKIQPAELGDSAMYLCASSPTGGRNTEAFFGQGTRLTVV.